This TCR beta chain is from a study of blood T cell repertoires in COVID-19. About the research overall: From the United States, Italy and Spain came samples of acute and convalescent COVID-19. The cDNA or gDNA used as material had been derived from T cells, B-cell-depleted T cells, or PBMCs.

In the source study's methods: Estimates of nucleated cell counts were drawn from the amplification of reference gene primers. Profiling relied on immunoSEQ multiplex PCR, and the TCRdb table lists in-frame clones only, not all of them. V, J and clone size reflect that table, while D and trimming were determined from the DNA. The data show some 120,000 clones, with roughly 90% seen just once and approximately 8% held by the top ten. Germline V gene data show CDR1 as SNHLY and CDR2 as FYNNEI. V was shortened by 7 bases and J by 7 bases, with 14 bases between the two germline ends. The CDR3 is 13 amino acids.

The source is a middle-aged man with acute or convalescent COVID-19. The sequenced material came from peripheral blood. The chain uses TRBV2 and TRBJ1-5; D is possibly TRBD1 (6 bases). The CDR3 reads CASKQGQGQPQHF. The CDR3 bases are TGTGCCAGCAAGCAGGGGCAGGGACAGCCCCAGCATTTT.